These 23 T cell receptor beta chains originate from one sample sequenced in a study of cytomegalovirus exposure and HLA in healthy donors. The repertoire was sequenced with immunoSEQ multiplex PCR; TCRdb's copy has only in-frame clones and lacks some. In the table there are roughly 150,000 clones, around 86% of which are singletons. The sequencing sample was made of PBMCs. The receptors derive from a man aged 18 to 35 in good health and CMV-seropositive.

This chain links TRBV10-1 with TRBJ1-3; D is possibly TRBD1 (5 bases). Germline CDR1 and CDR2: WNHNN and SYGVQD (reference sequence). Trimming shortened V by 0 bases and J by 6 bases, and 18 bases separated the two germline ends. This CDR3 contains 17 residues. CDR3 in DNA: TGCGCCAGCAGTGAGTCGGGAAGGGGAGGCCTTGAAAACACCATATATTTT. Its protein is CASSESGRGGLENTIYF.

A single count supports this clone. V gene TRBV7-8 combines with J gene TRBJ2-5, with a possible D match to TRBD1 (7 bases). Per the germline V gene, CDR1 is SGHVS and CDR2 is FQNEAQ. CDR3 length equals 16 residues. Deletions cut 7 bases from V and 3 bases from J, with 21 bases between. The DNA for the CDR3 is TGTGCCAGCACCGACCGTCGGGCAGGGGGGAAAGAGACCCAGTACTTC. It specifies CASTDRRAGGKETQYF.

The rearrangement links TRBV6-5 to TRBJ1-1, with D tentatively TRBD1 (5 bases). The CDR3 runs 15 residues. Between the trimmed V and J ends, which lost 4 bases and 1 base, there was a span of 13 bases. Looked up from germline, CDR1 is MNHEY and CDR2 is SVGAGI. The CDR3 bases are TGTGCCAGCAGTTTCCGGAGACAGAAGAACACTGAAGCTTTCTTT. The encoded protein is CASSFRRQKNTEAFF.

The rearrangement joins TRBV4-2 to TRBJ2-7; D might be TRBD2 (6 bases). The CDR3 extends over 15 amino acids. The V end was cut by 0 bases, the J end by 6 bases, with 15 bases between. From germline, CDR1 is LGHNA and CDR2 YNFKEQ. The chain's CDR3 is CASSQERATRFEQYF. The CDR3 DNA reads TGTGCCAGCAGCCAAGAGCGGGCGACTAGATTCGAGCAGTACTTC.

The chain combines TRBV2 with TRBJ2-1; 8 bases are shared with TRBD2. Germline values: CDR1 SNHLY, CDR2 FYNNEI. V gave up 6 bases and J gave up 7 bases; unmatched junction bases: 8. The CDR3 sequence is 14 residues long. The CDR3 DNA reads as TGTGCCAGCAGATATAGCGGGATAGGTAATGAGCAGTTCTTC. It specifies CASRYSGIGNEQFF.

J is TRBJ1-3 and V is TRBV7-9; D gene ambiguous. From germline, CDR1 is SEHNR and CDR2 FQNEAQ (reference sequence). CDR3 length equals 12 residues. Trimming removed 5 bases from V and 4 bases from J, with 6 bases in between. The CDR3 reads CASSPLGNTIYF. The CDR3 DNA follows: TGTGCCAGCAGCCCGCTAGGAAACACCATATATTTT.

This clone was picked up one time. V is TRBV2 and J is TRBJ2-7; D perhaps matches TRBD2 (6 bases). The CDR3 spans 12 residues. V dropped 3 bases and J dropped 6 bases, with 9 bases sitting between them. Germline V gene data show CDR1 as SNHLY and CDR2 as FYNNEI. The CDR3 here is CASSEGLGEQYF. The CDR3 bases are TGTGCCAGCAGTGAGGGACTTGGCGAGCAGTACTTC.

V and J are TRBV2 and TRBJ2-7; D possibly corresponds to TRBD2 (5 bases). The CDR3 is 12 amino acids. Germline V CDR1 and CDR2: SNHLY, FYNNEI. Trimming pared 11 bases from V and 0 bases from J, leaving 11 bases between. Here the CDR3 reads CAGSESSYEQYF. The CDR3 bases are TGTGCCGGTAGCGAAAGCTCCTACGAGCAGTACTTC.

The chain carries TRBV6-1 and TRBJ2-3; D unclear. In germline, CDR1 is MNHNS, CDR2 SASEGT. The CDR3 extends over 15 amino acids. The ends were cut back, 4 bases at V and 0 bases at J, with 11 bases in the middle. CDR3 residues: CASSATVTSTDTQYF. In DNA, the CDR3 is TGTGCCAGCAGTGCCACGGTCACTAGCACAGATACGCAGTATTTT.

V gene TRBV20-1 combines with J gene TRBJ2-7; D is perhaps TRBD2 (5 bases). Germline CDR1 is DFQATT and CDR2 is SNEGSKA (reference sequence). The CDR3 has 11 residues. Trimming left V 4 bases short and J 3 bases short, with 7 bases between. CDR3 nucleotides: TGCAGTGCTATTGAGGGCTACGAGCAGTACTTC. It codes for CSAIEGYEQYF.

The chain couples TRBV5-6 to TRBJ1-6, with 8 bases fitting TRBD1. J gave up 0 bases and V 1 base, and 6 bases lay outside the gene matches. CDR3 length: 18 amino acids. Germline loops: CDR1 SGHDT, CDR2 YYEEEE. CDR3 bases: TGTGCCAGCAGCTTGTATGGGACAGGTAGCTCCTATAATTCACCCCTCCACTTT. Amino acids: CASSLYGTGSSYNSPLHF.

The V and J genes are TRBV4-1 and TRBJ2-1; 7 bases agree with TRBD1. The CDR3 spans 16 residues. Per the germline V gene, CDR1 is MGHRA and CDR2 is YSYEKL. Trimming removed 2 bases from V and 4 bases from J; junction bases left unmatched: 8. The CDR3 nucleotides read TGCGCCAGCAGCCAACCTCCGGGACAGCAATACAATGAGCAGTTCTTC. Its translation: CASSQPPGQQYNEQFF.

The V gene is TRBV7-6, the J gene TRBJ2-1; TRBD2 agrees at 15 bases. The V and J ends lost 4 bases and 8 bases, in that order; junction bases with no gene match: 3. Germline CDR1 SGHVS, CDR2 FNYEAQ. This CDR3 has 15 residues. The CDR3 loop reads CASSYWTSGGDEQFF. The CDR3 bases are TGTGCCAGCAGCTATTGGACTAGCGGGGGGGATGAGCAGTTCTTC.

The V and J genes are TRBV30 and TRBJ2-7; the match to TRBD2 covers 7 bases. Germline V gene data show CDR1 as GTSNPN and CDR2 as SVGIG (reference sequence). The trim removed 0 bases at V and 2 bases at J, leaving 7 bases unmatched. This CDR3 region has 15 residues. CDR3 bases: TGTGCCTGGAGTGTCCCGGGACTATCTACCTACGAGCAGTACTTC. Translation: CAWSVPGLSTYEQYF.

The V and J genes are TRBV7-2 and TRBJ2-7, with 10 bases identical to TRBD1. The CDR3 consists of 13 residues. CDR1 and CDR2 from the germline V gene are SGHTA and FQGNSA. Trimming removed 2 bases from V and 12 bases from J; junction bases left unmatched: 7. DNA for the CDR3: TGTGCCAGCAGCTTACGGGGGGACAGGGGTTGGTACTTC. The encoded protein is CASSLRGDRGWYF.

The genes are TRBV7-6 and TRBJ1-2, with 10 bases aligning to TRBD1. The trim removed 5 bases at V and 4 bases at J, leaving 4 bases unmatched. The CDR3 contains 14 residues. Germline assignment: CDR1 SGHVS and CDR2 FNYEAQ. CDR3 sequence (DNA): TGTGCCAGCAGCATAGGGACAGGGGCCTATGGCTACACCTTC. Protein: CASSIGTGAYGYTF.

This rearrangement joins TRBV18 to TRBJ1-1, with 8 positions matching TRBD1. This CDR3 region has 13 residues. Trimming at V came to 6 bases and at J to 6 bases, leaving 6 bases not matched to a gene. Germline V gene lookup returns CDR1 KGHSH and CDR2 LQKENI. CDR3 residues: CASSFDRGAEAFF. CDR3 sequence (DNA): TGTGCCAGCTCTTTTGACAGGGGAGCTGAAGCTTTCTTT.

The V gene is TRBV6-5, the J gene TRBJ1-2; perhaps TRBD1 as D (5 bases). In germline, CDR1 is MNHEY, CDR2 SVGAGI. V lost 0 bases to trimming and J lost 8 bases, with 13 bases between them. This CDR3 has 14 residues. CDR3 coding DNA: TGTGCCAGCAGTTACTCCGTCAGGGTAGGGGGCTACACCTTC. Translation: CASSYSVRVGGYTF.

The CDR3 loop reads CASSPGGGVVYEQYF. The CDR3 nucleotides read TGTGCCAGCAGCCCGGGGGGGGGAGTAGTCTACGAGCAGTACTTC. V gene TRBV7-2 combines with J gene TRBJ2-7; 8 bases line up with TRBD2. The CDR3 totals 15 residues. Germline CDR1 reads SGHTA; CDR2 reads FQGNSA. The junction had 9 bases not matched to a gene; V was cut back by 5 bases and J by 3 bases.

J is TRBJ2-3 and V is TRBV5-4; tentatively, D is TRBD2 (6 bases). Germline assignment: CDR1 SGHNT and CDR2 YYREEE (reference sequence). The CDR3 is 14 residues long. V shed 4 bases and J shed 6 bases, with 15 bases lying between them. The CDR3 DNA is TGTGCCAGCAGCACAGGAGGGTCGGGGGATACGCAGTATTTT. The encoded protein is CASSTGGSGDTQYF.

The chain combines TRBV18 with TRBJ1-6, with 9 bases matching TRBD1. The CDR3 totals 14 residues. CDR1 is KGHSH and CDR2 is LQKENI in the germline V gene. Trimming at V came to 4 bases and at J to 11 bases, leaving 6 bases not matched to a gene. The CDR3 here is CASSLGTGKAPLHF. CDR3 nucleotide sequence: TGTGCCAGCTCACTTGGGACAGGGAAGGCACCCCTCCACTTT.

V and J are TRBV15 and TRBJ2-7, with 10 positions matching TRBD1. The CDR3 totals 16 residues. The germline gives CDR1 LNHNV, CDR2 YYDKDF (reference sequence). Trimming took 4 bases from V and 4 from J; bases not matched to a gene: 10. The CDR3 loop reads CATSTWGPGQGYEQYF. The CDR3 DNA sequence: TGTGCCACCAGCACCTGGGGCCCGGGACAGGGGTACGAGCAGTACTTC.

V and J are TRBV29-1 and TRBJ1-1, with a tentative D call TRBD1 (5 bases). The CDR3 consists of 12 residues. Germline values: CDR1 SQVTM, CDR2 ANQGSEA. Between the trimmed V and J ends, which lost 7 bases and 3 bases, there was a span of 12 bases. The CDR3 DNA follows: TGCAGCGGGCGTGGGGGGGACACTGAAGCTTTCTTT. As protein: CSGRGGDTEAFF.